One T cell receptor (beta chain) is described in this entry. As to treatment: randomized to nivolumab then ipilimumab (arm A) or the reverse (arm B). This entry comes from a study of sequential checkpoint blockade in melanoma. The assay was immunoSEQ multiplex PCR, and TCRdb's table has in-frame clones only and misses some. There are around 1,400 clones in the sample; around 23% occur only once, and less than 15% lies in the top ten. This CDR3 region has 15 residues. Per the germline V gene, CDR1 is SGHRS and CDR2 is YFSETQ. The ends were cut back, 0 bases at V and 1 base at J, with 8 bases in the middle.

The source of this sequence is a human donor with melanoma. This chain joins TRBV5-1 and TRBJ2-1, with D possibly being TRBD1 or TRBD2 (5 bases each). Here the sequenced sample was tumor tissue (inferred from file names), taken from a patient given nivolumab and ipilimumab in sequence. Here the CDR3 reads CASSLDGASYNEQFF. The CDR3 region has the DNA TGCGCCAGCAGCTTGGACGGGGCTTCCTACAATGAGCAGTTCTTC.